This T cell receptor beta chain was captured by sequencing in a study of human T cells and chemical hapten exposure. The library attached unique molecular identifiers to individual cDNA molecules. Using its own MiXCR run on the RACE reads, TCRdb lists one record per CDR3 protein. Of around 69,000 distinct CDR3 sequences in the sample, about 9.1% were seen once. Time point in this sample: patch test 1, 2 weeks after DPC sensitization. Treatment noted: therapeutic diphenylcyclopropenone sensitization with weekly scalp DPC. Study-level results: Counts of TCRs above 1 in 1000 frequency stayed unchanged with DPC sensitization.

This clonotype was found many times. The target antigen is unknown. From germline, CDR1 is MNHEY and CDR2 SVGEGT. Trimming at V came to 2 bases and at J to 3 bases, leaving 7 bases not matched to a gene. The CDR3 is 16 residues long. The receptor was isolated from a woman in her 40s with alopecia areata. Some clones in this sample may be carry-over from other donors' samples. The source material was whole blood, sampled in connection with sensitization to the hapten diphenylcyclopropenone (DPC). V gene TRBV6-2 or TRBV6-3 combines with J gene TRBJ1-3; 7 nucleotides match TRBD1. The CDR3 coding sequence is TGTGCCAGCAGTTACGCGGCCGGGACAGTTGGAAACACCATATATTTT. Translation: CASSYAAGTVGNTIYF.